Below are 15 T cell receptor beta chains sequenced from a single sample in a study of OX40 agonist ivuxolimab in advanced cancers. TCRdb's copy holds only in-frame clones and misses some; the assay was immunoSEQ multiplex PCR. The sample includes 15,000 to 20,000 clones, about two thirds of them seen just once. The sequencing here drew on CD4+ or CD8+ T cells sorted from blood, taken in a trial of the OX40 agonist ivuxolimab. The receptors here all came from an adult with an advanced solid tumor such as melanoma, head and neck, liver or kidney cancer.

In its sample, this clone was seen a few times. The V gene is TRBV6-6, the J gene TRBJ2-7; TRBD1 aligns across 9 bases. The CDR3 sequence is 16 residues long. With V trimmed by 6 bases and J by 2 bases, 11 bases remained unmatched. Germline V gene lookup returns CDR1 MNHNY and CDR2 SVGAGI (reference sequence). The CDR3 protein is CASSSTGTGTPYEQYF. The CDR3 DNA sequence: TGTGCCAGCAGCTCAACCGGGACAGGGACCCCCTACGAGCAGTACTTC.

The chain's CDR3 is CASVLQGRYGYTF. The CDR3 DNA follows: TGTGCCAGCGTCCTACAGGGCCGCTATGGCTACACCTTC. The J gene is TRBJ1-2, the V gene TRBV6-6, with D possibly being TRBD1 (6 bases). The CDR3 extends over 13 amino acids. Trimming pared 8 bases from V and 4 bases from J, leaving 14 bases between. Germline V lookup: CDR1 MNHNY, CDR2 SVGAGI (reference sequence).

The chain combines TRBV7-8 with TRBJ2-3; possibly TRBD1 for D (5 bases). CDR3 size: 15 residues. Germline V CDR1 and CDR2: SGHVS, FQNEAQ. The germline V and J ends were trimmed by 1 base and 2 bases, with 10 bases remaining between them. CDR3 nucleotide sequence: TGTGCCAGCAGCTTAGGAGCAGGGTTCACAGATACGCAGTATTTT. Residues: CASSLGAGFTDTQYF.

The chain couples TRBV18 to TRBJ2-2; D is perhaps TRBD1 or TRBD2 (5 bases each). Germline V gene data show CDR1 as KGHSH and CDR2 as LQKENI. The CDR3 loop spans 17 amino acids. Trimming shortened V by 3 bases and J by 2 bases, and 16 bases separated the two germline ends. Here the CDR3 reads CASSPSPGPINTGELFF. The CDR3 DNA follows: TGTGCCAGCTCACCTTCACCGGGACCGATTAACACCGGGGAGCTGTTTTTT.

This clone was seen a few times. The chain carries TRBV4-2 and TRBJ2-7; D might be TRBD1 (6 bases). CDR1 and CDR2 from the germline V gene are LGHNA and YNFKEQ. CDR3 size: 14 residues. V lost 1 base and J lost 3, with 10 bases in between. The CDR3 nucleotides are TGTGCCAGCAGCCAAGCGGGACACAGCTACGAGCAGTACTTC. Amino acid sequence: CASSQAGHSYEQYF.

This rearrangement joins TRBV20-1 to TRBJ2-7; 12 bases are a match to TRBD1. This CDR3 spans 11 amino acids. From germline, CDR1 is DFQATT and CDR2 SNEGSKA (reference sequence). This CDR3 is CMGTGGGEQYF. In DNA, the CDR3 is TGCATGGGGACAGGGGGCGGCGAGCAGTACTTC.

The chain employs TRBV28 and TRBJ2-7; 8 positions match TRBD1. The CDR3 is 15 amino acids. The germline V gene has CDR1 MDHEN and CDR2 SYDVKM. The V and J ends lost 5 bases and 2 bases, in that order; junction bases with no gene match: 8. The CDR3 protein is CASSPTLTGAYEQYF. CDR3 nucleotides: TGTGCCAGCAGTCCCACCCTGACAGGGGCCTACGAGCAGTACTTC.

This clone was detected only a few times. This chain joins TRBV4-1 and TRBJ1-1; D is unresolved. V lost 0 bases, J lost 1 base, and 6 bases lay in between. The germline CDR1 and CDR2 sequences are MGHRA and YSYEKL. The CDR3 has 14 amino acids. The CDR3: CASSQDLQNTEAFF. In nucleotides, the CDR3 is TGCGCCAGCAGCCAAGATCTACAGAACACTGAAGCTTTCTTT.

The rearrangement links TRBV4-1 to TRBJ1-4; 7 bases line up with TRBD1. Trimming cost V 4 bases and J 8 bases; bases outside gene matches: 10. The CDR3 covers 15 residues. The germline gives CDR1 MGHRA, CDR2 YSYEKL. This CDR3 is CASSPVQGTGEKLFF. Here the CDR3 DNA reads TGCGCCAGCAGCCCTGTACAGGGGACGGGCGAAAAACTGTTTTTT.

The CDR3 here is CASSETSGGYNEQFF. The CDR3 DNA is TGCGCCAGCAGCGAGACTAGCGGGGGGTACAATGAGCAGTTCTTC. The chain combines TRBV5-1 with TRBJ2-1; the match to TRBD2 covers 13 bases. There are 15 residues in the CDR3. Germline CDR1 and CDR2: SGHRS and YFSETQ. V dropped 4 bases and J dropped 4; count of bases not matched to a gene: 2.

This clone was seen only a few times. The chain couples TRBV9 to TRBJ1-2; the D gene is possibly TRBD1 (6 bases). The CDR3 is 13 residues long. Trimming pared 2 bases from V and 4 bases from J, leaving 9 bases between. Per germline, CDR1 SGDLS and CDR2 YYNGEE. CDR3 sequence: CASSVAGAYGYTF. The CDR3 coding sequence is TGTGCCAGCAGCGTCGCAGGGGCCTATGGCTACACCTTC. Full variable domain (remainder filled in from reference TRBV9 and TRBJ1-2): DSGVTQTPKHLITATGQRVTLRCSPRSGDLSVYWYQQSLDQGLQFLIQYYNGEERAKGNILERFSAQQFPDLHSELNLSSLELGDSALYFCASSVAGAYGYTFGSGTRLTVV.

V gene TRBV7-2 combines with J gene TRBJ2-1; TRBD2 agrees at 7 bases. The germline CDR1 and CDR2 sequences are SGHTA and FQGNSA. The CDR3 covers 14 residues. V lost 5 bases to trimming and J lost 3 bases; unmatched junction nucleotides: 4. The chain's CDR3 is CASSESGVYNEQFF. The CDR3 DNA is TGTGCCAGCAGCGAAAGCGGGGTCTACAATGAGCAGTTCTTC. The variable domain in full, completed from reference TRBV7-2 and TRBJ2-1, reads GAGVSQSPSNKVTEKGKDVELRCDPISGHTALYWYRQSLGQGLEFLIYFQGNSAPDKSGLPSDRFSAERTGGSVSTLTIQRTQQEDSAVYLCASSESGVYNEQFFGPGTRLTVL.

Concerning this clone: Given a much more abundant clone one base away, this may be a read error. This sequence joins TRBV7-8 and TRBJ2-5; D is perhaps TRBD1 (6 bases). The closer fit of TRBJ2-7 to the DNA end suggests the J call may be wrong. Germline V CDR1 and CDR2: SGHVS, FQNEAQ. The length of the CDR3 is 14 residues. The CDR3 bases are TGTGCCAGCAGCGCTGAGGACAGATCCTACGAGCAGTACTTC. Amino acid sequence: CASSAEDRSYEQYF.

This chain connects TRBV5-6 to TRBJ1-1, with 11 bases fitting TRBD1. V was clipped by 3 bases and J by 6 bases; unmatched bases: 10. This CDR3 is built from 16 residues. Germline-derived CDR1 and CDR2 are SGHDT and YYEEEE. The CDR3 is CASSWPRDRGRAEAFF. The CDR3 coding sequence is TGTGCCAGCAGCTGGCCCCGGGACAGGGGGAGGGCTGAAGCTTTCTTT. The complete variable domain, with remaining parts taken from reference TRBV5-6 and TRBJ1-1, reads DAGVTQSPTHLIKTRGQQVTLRCSPKSGHDTVSWYQQALGQGPQFIFQYYEEEERQRGNFPDRFSGHQFPNYSSELNVNALLLGDSALYLCASSWPRDRGRAEAFFGQGTRLTVV.

J is TRBJ2-5 and V is TRBV11-2; a possible D gene is TRBD1 (6 bases). CDR3 size: 14 residues. Germline values: CDR1 SGHAT, CDR2 FQNNGV. The V gene lost 5 bases and the J gene lost 5 bases, with 15 bases spanning the gap. The CDR3 reads CASSASGVRETQYF. CDR3 DNA: TGTGCCAGCAGCGCGTCAGGGGTAAGGGAGACCCAGTACTTC.